The TCR beta chain described here comes from a study of blood T cell repertoires in COVID-19. Study information: Samples of COVID-19 (acute and convalescent) were obtained from the United States, Italy and Spain. Sources were T cells, B-cell-depleted T cells, or PBMCs; the material itself was cDNA or gDNA.

V gave up 6 bases and J gave up 6 bases, with 17 bases separating them. Germline lookup yields CDR1 MNHEY and CDR2 SVGAGI. This CDR3 contains 15 residues. As handled by the study authors: For nucleated cells, counts were estimated from reference gene primer amplification. Data came from immunoSEQ multiplex PCR; TCRdb stores just in-frame clones and leaves some out. That table supplies the V and J calls and clone size; D and trimming were determined from the DNA. The sample has about 54,000 clones, approximately 90% seen once. The V and J genes are TRBV6-5 and TRBJ2-2, with a possible D match to TRBD1 (6 bases). Input material: peripheral blood. The receptor was derived from a woman between 40 and 50 years old with active COVID-19. The CDR3 reads CASRPDSGAPGELFF. DNA for the CDR3: TGTGCCAGCAGACCGGACAGTGGGGCCCCCGGGGAGCTGTTTTTT.